One sample yielded the 12 T cell receptor beta chains listed below, sequenced in a study of blood T cell repertoires in COVID-19 (dated by TCRdb to the early 2020s). The protocol used for the library was the immunoSEQ multiplex PCR assay. Sourced from immuneACCESS, this table was stored by TCRdb with only in-frame sequences that have V and J called. A share of the clones is absent; for the studies checked, an unresolved V gene accounts for under half, and the remainder has no known explanation. The sample contains around 250,000 clones, approximately 80% of them found a single time. The leading ten clones occupy approximately 9% of the sample. The specimen sequenced was peripheral blood. The receptors derive from a human donor in a cohort sampled during active COVID-19.

The chain has TRBV27 and TRBJ2-7, with D maybe TRBD1 (5 bases). This CDR3 has 14 residues. Germline V gene data show CDR1 as MNHEY and CDR2 as SMNVEV (reference sequence). The V end lost 1 base, the J end lost 2 bases, and 9 bases lay between the germline ends. CDR3 nucleotides: TGTGCCAGCAGTTTATATGGACACACCTACGAGCAGTACTTC. This codes for CASSLYGHTYEQYF.

The chain carries TRBV7-8 and TRBJ1-6, with 7 nucleotides matching TRBD1. The CDR3 runs 14 residues. CDR1 is SGHVS, CDR2 FQNEAQ, per germline. The trim removed 5 bases at V and 8 bases at J, leaving 6 bases unmatched. CDR3 sequence: CASSPGTDYSPLHF. As DNA, the CDR3 is TGTGCCAGCAGCCCGGGGACAGACTATTCACCCCTCCACTTT.

This chain uses TRBV9 with TRBJ2-1, with 8 bases that match TRBD2. J was trimmed by 6 bases and V by 3 bases; bases with no gene match: 2. The CDR3 consists of 13 residues. Germline assignment: CDR1 SGDLS and CDR2 YYNGEE. The CDR3 DNA is TGTGCCAGCAGCGCGACTAGCGCCAATGAGCAGTTCTTC. Protein sequence: CASSATSANEQFF.

The chain is built from TRBV18 and TRBJ2-1; tentatively, D is TRBD1 (6 bases). From germline, CDR1 is KGHSH and CDR2 LQKENI. V was clipped by 3 bases and J by 6 bases, with 12 bases between them. The CDR3 has 14 residues. CDR3 sequence: CASSPQDSINEQFF. Written as DNA, the CDR3 is TGTGCCAGCTCACCCCAGGACAGCATCAATGAGCAGTTCTTC.

This rearrangement joins TRBV7-8 to TRBJ1-1; 7 bases are shared with TRBD1. Germline lookup yields CDR1 SGHVS and CDR2 FQNEAQ. V trimming: 3 bases; J trimming: 4 bases; junction bases outside the gene matches: 11. The CDR3 loop spans 16 amino acids. CDR3 in amino acids: CASSFFAGGVGTEAFF. The CDR3 DNA is TGTGCCAGCAGCTTCTTCGCAGGGGGTGTTGGCACTGAAGCTTTCTTT.

The chain uses TRBV6-2 or TRBV6-3 and TRBJ2-7, with 12 bases that match TRBD2. Trimming removed 5 bases from V and 3 bases from J; junction bases left unmatched: 14. The CDR3 is 18 amino acids. The germline gives CDR1 MNHEY, CDR2 SVGEGT. CDR3 in DNA: TGTGCCAGCAGTCATCCTAGCGGGAGGGCCAGTTACATCTACGAGCAGTACTTC. Its translation: CASSHPSGRASYIYEQYF.

This clone appeared many times. The J gene is TRBJ1-1, the V gene TRBV12-5; possible D gene TRBD1, 6 bases. Trimming cost V 2 bases and J 5 bases, with 21 bases left between them. CDR1 and CDR2 (germline): LGHNT, FRNRAP. CDR3 length: 17 amino acids. The CDR3 reads CASGLLTGSLGFTEAFF. CDR3 in DNA: TGTGCTAGTGGTTTGTTAACAGGGTCTCTAGGGTTTACTGAAGCTTTCTTT.

CDR3: CASSLAGGTSGKGAQYF. CDR3 in DNA: TGTGCCAGCAGCTTAGCCGGCGGGACTAGCGGGAAAGGGGCGCAGTATTTT. The chain couples TRBV11-3 to TRBJ2-3; the match to TRBD2 covers 13 bases. Looked up from germline, CDR1 is SGHNT and CDR2 is YENEEA. The CDR3 covers 17 residues. Germline trimming cut 1 base from V and 10 bases from J; bases unmatched to any gene: 11.

The chain carries TRBV6-2 or TRBV6-3 and TRBJ1-5, with D unresolved. The germline gives CDR1 MNHEY, CDR2 SVGEGT. The CDR3 has 14 amino acids. V was pared by 1 base and J by 0 bases, with 4 bases between. The CDR3 reads CASSYYGSNQPQHF. In DNA, the CDR3 is TGTGCCAGCAGTTACTACGGTAGCAATCAGCCCCAGCATTTT.

This chain uses TRBV19 with TRBJ2-3; TRBD2 aligns across 7 bases. Germline CDR1 and CDR2: LNHDA and SQIVND (reference sequence). The length of the CDR3 is 12 residues. Unmatched junction bases numbered 0, after V lost 8 bases and J lost 1 base. CDR3 residues: CASRGGTDTQYF. CDR3 coding DNA: TGTGCCAGTCGGGGGGGCACAGATACGCAGTATTTT.

The chain joins TRBV25-1 to TRBJ1-1; D uncertain. This CDR3 comprises 13 residues. Trimming cost V 3 bases and J 13 bases, with 18 bases left between them. Germline V gene lookup returns CDR1 MGHDK and CDR2 SYGVNS. DNA for the CDR3: TGTGCCAGCAGTGATTTGGTACTTACCCGAGTTTTCTTT. It encodes CASSDLVLTRVFF.

This rearrangement joins TRBV13 to TRBJ2-1; 7 bases align to TRBD1. The germline V gene encodes CDR1 PRHDT and CDR2 FYEKMQ (reference sequence). CDR3 length: 15 amino acids. V was pared by 5 bases and J by 4 bases, with 8 bases of the junction left unmatched. CDR3 amino acids: CASSITGEGYNEQFF. In nucleotides, the CDR3 is TGTGCCAGCAGCATAACAGGGGAAGGTTACAATGAGCAGTTCTTC.